The 15 T cell receptor beta chains in this list originate from one sample, sequenced in a study of T cells in pancreatic ductal adenocarcinoma. The selected patients with pancreatic ductal adenocarcinoma had surgery but no neoadjuvant therapy. Assay used: immunoSEQ multiplex PCR; TCRdb lists only in-frame clones, some missing. Of approximately 12,000 clones detected, 80% to 90% appear once; the ten largest clones hold around 19%. What was sequenced was PBMCs. The receptors originated from a human donor with pancreatic ductal adenocarcinoma.

The chain employs TRBV5-4 and TRBJ2-1; 10 positions agree with TRBD2. This CDR3 has 15 amino acids. Germline values: CDR1 SGHNT, CDR2 YYREEE (reference sequence). V lost 1 base and J lost 7; bases outside the gene matches: 5. CDR3 protein: CASSLILAGRNEQFF. As DNA, the CDR3 is TGTGCCAGCAGCTTGATACTAGCGGGGAGGAATGAGCAGTTCTTC.

V gene TRBV29-1 combines with J gene TRBJ1-2; 8 bases agree with TRBD1. Germline assignment: CDR1 SQVTM and CDR2 ANQGSEA. The ends lost 6 bases at V and 7 bases at J; junction bases unmatched: 1. The length of the CDR3 is 10 residues. The DNA for the CDR3 is TGCAGCGTAGGGACAGGTGGCTACACCTTC. Its translation: CSVGTGGYTF.

This clone was recorded once. This sequence joins TRBV4-3 and TRBJ2-3; 7 bases agree with TRBD2. The CDR3 is made up of 16 amino acids. Trimming at V came to 0 bases and at J to 2 bases, leaving 5 bases not matched to a gene. Germline V gene sequence: CDR1 LGHNA, CDR2 YSLEER. The chain's CDR3 is CASSQEGRGNTDTQYF. The DNA for the CDR3 is TGCGCCAGCAGCCAAGAGGGGAGGGGAAACACAGATACGCAGTATTTT.

The chain is built from TRBV7-2 and TRBJ2-3; D is unclear. Per germline, CDR1 SGHTA and CDR2 FQGNSA. Trimming stripped 1 base from V and 5 bases from J, with 10 bases between. The CDR3 has 14 amino acids. CDR3: CASSLELGRDTQYF. CDR3 coding DNA: TGTGCCAGCAGCTTAGAATTAGGGCGAGATACGCAGTATTTT. Looking up the rest from reference TRBV7-2 and TRBJ2-3 gives the full variable domain: GAGVSQSPSNKVTEKGKDVELRCDPISGHTALYWYRQSLGQGLEFLIYFQGNSAPDKSGLPSDRFSAERTGGSVSTLTIQRTQQEDSAVYLCASSLELGRDTQYFGPGTRLTVL.

In DNA form, the CDR3 reads TGTGCCAGCAGCTCCTCTGCCCGACAGGGCCACTATGGCTACACCTTC. This sequence encodes CASSSSARQGHYGYTF. The rearrangement links TRBV5-4 to TRBJ1-2, with 7 bases aligning to TRBD1. V shed 3 bases, J shed 3 bases, and the junction held 11 bases outside the gene matches. CDR3 length: 16 residues. Per germline, CDR1 SGHNT and CDR2 YYREEE (reference sequence). The full variable domain, completed using reference TRBV5-4 and TRBJ1-2, is ETGVTQSPTHLIKTRGQQVTLRCSSQSGHNTVSWYQQALGQGPQFIFQYYREEENGRGNFPPRFSGLQFPNYSSELNVNALELDDSALYLCASSSSARQGHYGYTFGSGTRLTVV.

The chain uses TRBV7-8 and TRBJ2-7; TRBD1 matches at 8 bases. Germline CDR1 SGHVS, CDR2 FQNEAQ. Trimming took 2 bases from V and 4 from J; bases not matched to a gene: 4. The CDR3 runs 14 residues. The CDR3 DNA is TGTGCCAGCAGCTTAAGACAGGGGAGGTACGAGCAGTACTTC. Its translation is CASSLRQGRYEQYF.

The chain is built from TRBV7-3 and TRBJ2-1; perhaps TRBD2 as D (6 bases). V was shortened by 5 bases and J by 8 bases, with 16 bases between the two germline ends. CDR1 SGHTA and CDR2 FQGTGA come from the germline V gene. The CDR3 runs to 14 residues. CDR3 loop: CASSGDSIIHEQFF. CDR3 nucleotides: TGTGCCAGCAGCGGGGACTCCATAATCCATGAGCAGTTCTTC.

The chain links TRBV11-3 to TRBJ2-3; unclear D gene. The germline CDR1 and CDR2 sequences are SGHNT and YENEEA. V lost 2 bases and J 2 bases, leaving 14 bases between the germline ends. CDR3 length equals 16 residues. The CDR3 reads CASSLSGAASTDTQYF. The CDR3, as DNA: TGTGCCAGCAGCTTATCTGGAGCCGCATCCACAGATACGCAGTATTTT.

V gene TRBV4-2 combines with J gene TRBJ2-5; 9 positions agree with TRBD2. V gave up 0 bases and J gave up 5 bases; unmatched junction bases: 7. The CDR3 is 16 residues long. Germline V gene data show CDR1 as LGHNA and CDR2 as YNFKEQ. The CDR3 region has the DNA TGTGCCAGCAGCCAAGAGGTGCAGCGGGGGGCCGAGACCCAGTACTTC. Amino acids: CASSQEVQRGAETQYF.

The J gene is TRBJ2-2, the V gene TRBV19; 8 nucleotides agree with TRBD2. The J segment lost 4 bases and the V segment lost 11 bases, leaving 9 bases of the junction unmatched. Germline CDR1 LNHDA, CDR2 SQIVND (reference sequence). CDR3 length equals 14 residues. CDR3 in DNA: TGTGCCTCCCGGGGGGGCTTGGTCACCGGGGAGCTGTTTTTT. It translates to CASRGGLVTGELFF.

CDR3 DNA sequence: TGTGCCAGCAGTTCCCTCCAGGTTGGTGGCTATGGCTACACCTTC. Amino acids: CASSSLQVGGYGYTF. V is TRBV6-5 and J is TRBJ1-2; D not certain. Germline CDR1 is MNHEY and CDR2 is SVGAGI. The CDR3 loop spans 15 amino acids. V shed 4 bases and J shed 4 bases, with 16 bases lying between them.

The sample holds a few counts of this clone. The chain is built from TRBV11-2 and TRBJ1-1; TRBD1 is a possible D gene (6 bases). V was clipped by 4 bases and J by 1 base, with 13 bases between them. The CDR3 contains 15 residues. Germline V gene lookup returns CDR1 SGHAT and CDR2 FQNNGV. The CDR3 region is CASSSIQGRNTEAFF. The DNA of the CDR3 is TGTGCCAGCAGCTCCATACAGGGAAGGAACACTGAAGCTTTCTTT.

The rearrangement joins TRBV29-1 to TRBJ2-1, with 11 bases aligning to TRBD1. V trimming: 7 bases; J trimming: 8 bases; junction bases outside the gene matches: 7. Germline V gene sequence: CDR1 SQVTM, CDR2 ANQGSEA. This CDR3 spans 13 amino acids. The CDR3 sequence: CSAIRTGGDEQFF. In nucleotides, the CDR3 is TGCAGCGCCATAAGGACAGGGGGCGATGAGCAGTTCTTC.

The chain carries TRBV11-3 and TRBJ2-3; D is uncertain. The CDR3 covers 15 residues. Trimming took 3 bases from V and 2 from J, leaving 12 bases between them. Germline CDR1 reads SGHNT; CDR2 reads YENEEA. In nucleotides, the CDR3 is TGTGCCAGCAGCTTCATGAGTCGTTCCACAGATACGCAGTATTTT. Its translation: CASSFMSRSTDTQYF. Looking up the rest from reference TRBV11-3 and TRBJ2-3 gives the full variable domain: EAGVVQSPRYKIIEKKQPVAFWCNPISGHNTLYWYLQNLGQGPELLIRYENEEAVDDSQLPKDRFSAERLKGVDSTLKIQPAELGDSAVYLCASSFMSRSTDTQYFGPGTRLTVL.

The chain combines TRBV4-1 with TRBJ1-3; D gene unclear. The CDR3 loop spans 14 amino acids. Germline V gene sequence: CDR1 MGHRA, CDR2 YSYEKL. V was pared by 3 bases and J by 3 bases, with 9 bases between. CDR3 bases: TGCGCCAGCAGCCAGGCGGACGGTGGAAACACCATATATTTT. It yields the protein CASSQADGGNTIYF.